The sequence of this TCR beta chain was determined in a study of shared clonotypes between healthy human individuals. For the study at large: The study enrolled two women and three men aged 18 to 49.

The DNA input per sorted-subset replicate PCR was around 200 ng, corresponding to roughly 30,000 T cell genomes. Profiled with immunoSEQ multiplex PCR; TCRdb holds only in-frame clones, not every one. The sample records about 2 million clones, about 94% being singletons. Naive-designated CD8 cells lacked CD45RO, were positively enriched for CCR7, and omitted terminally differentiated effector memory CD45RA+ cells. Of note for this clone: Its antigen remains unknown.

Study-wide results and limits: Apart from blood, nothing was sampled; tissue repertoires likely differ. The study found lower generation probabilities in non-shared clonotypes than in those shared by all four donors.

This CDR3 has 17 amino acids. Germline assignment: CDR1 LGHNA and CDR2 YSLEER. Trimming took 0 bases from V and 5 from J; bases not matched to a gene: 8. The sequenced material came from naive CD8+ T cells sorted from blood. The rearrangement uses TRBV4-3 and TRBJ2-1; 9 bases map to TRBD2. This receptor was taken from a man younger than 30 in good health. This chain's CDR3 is CASSQDLWREGHNEQFF. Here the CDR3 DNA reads TGCGCCAGCAGCCAAGACCTCTGGCGGGAGGGCCACAATGAGCAGTTCTTC.